These 16 T cell receptor beta chains came from one sample sequenced in a study of shared clonotypes between healthy human individuals. Generated by immunoSEQ multiplex PCR, the TCRdb table keeps only in-frame clones and is missing some. Of some 790,000 clones listed, over 55% are singletons. Sequencing used memory CD4+ T cells sorted from blood. As to subset: CD45RA-negative fraction. These receptor sequences come from a woman in her 30s in good health.

The rearrangement links TRBV11-2 to TRBJ2-2, with TRBD2 as a possible D gene (6 bases). Germline V gives CDR1 SGHAT, CDR2 FQNNGV. The CDR3 is made up of 14 amino acids. Trimming shortened V by 3 bases and J by 6 bases, and 11 bases separated the two germline ends. CDR3 in amino acids: CASSLRAGPGELFF. CDR3 nucleotides: TGTGCCAGCAGCTTGCGGGCGGGACCCGGGGAGCTGTTTTTT.

This chain links TRBV27 with TRBJ2-3; TRBD1 matches 7 bases. This CDR3 contains 13 residues. The trim removed 7 bases at V and 6 bases at J, leaving 7 bases unmatched. Germline V gene sequence: CDR1 MNHEY, CDR2 SMNVEV (reference sequence). CDR3 protein: CASTQGSWDTQYF. The CDR3 DNA reads TGTGCCAGCACACAGGGGTCGTGGGATACGCAGTATTTT.

The genes are TRBV6-5 and TRBJ2-7; possibly TRBD1 for D (6 bases). This CDR3 is built from 12 residues. V dropped 9 bases and J dropped 5 bases, with 14 bases sitting between them. CDR1 is MNHEY and CDR2 is SVGAGI in the germline V gene. The DNA for the CDR3 is TGTGCCAGTAGAGGACAGATCAACGAGCAGTACTTC. Protein: CASRGQINEQYF.

This sequence joins TRBV12-5 and TRBJ1-3; TRBD1 might be the D (6 bases). Germline V gene lookup returns CDR1 LGHNT and CDR2 FRNRAP. CDR3 length equals 16 residues. Trimming pared 2 bases from V and 3 bases from J, leaving 14 bases between. The CDR3 nucleotides read TGTGCTAGTGGTTTGATGACAGGTCCTTATGGAAACACCATATATTTT. Its translation is CASGLMTGPYGNTIYF.

This clone has a single count. The DNA for the CDR3 is TGCGCCAGCCGTACCTACCGGGACAAAAATGAAAAACTGTTTTTT. Residues: CASRTYRDKNEKLFF. V usage is TRBV4-1 and J usage is TRBJ1-4, with D possibly TRBD1 on 6 matching bases. Germline V gives CDR1 MGHRA, CDR2 YSYEKL. V shed 8 bases and J shed 5 bases, with 18 bases lying between them. The CDR3 spans 15 residues.

This clone has just a few counts. The chain combines TRBV7-9 with TRBJ1-1; the D gene is possibly TRBD1 (6 bases). Between the trimmed V and J ends, which lost 5 bases and 0 bases, there was a span of 10 bases. Per germline, CDR1 SEHNR and CDR2 FQNEAQ (reference sequence). The CDR3 is 14 residues long. In nucleotides, the CDR3 is TGTGCCAGCAGCGCCAGGGGCCTGAACACTGAAGCTTTCTTT. Protein sequence: CASSARGLNTEAFF.

The chain couples TRBV7-9 to TRBJ2-1; D might be TRBD2 (5 bases). CDR3 length equals 13 residues. V was pared by 3 bases and J by 4 bases, with 7 bases between. CDR1 and CDR2 (germline): SEHNR, FQNEAQ (reference sequence). The CDR3 here is CASSFDYYNEQFF. The DNA of the CDR3 is TGTGCCAGCAGCTTTGACTATTACAATGAGCAGTTCTTC.

This clone was detected only a few times. The chain joins TRBV10-3 to TRBJ1-4, with TRBD1 matching over 8 bases. Trimming took 10 bases from V and 3 from J; bases not matched to a gene: 4. CDR3 length: 13 residues. The germline V gene encodes CDR1 ENHRY and CDR2 SYGVKD. CDR3 region: CATTGAANEKLFF. The CDR3 DNA sequence: TGTGCCACGACAGGGGCGGCTAATGAAAAACTGTTTTTT.

This clone was counted only a few times. The chain carries TRBV19 and TRBJ2-2; 8 nucleotides line up with TRBD2. This CDR3 spans 16 amino acids. V lost 7 bases and J lost 2; bases outside the gene matches: 9. Germline loops: CDR1 LNHDA, CDR2 SQIVND (reference sequence). CDR3 amino acids: CASNKGLALNTGELFF. The CDR3 nucleotides are TGTGCCAGTAATAAAGGACTAGCACTTAACACCGGGGAGCTGTTTTTT.

The chain has TRBV7-2 and TRBJ1-5, with TRBD1 identical over 9 bases. The CDR3 loop spans 15 amino acids. The V gene's germline CDR1 is SGHTA and CDR2 FQGNSA. The V segment lost 5 bases and the J segment 7 bases; nucleotides outside the gene matches: 9. The CDR3 bases are TGTGCCAGCAGCGGACAACCGGGACAGGGCCAGCCCCAGCATTTT. Residues: CASSGQPGQGQPQHF.

This rearrangement joins TRBV28 to TRBJ2-7; TRBD2 matches at 8 bases. The junction had 6 bases not matched to a gene; V was cut back by 1 base and J by 7 bases. The CDR3 covers 14 residues. Germline V gives CDR1 MDHEN, CDR2 SYDVKM. CDR3 loop: CASSLSAGGREQYF. The CDR3, as DNA: TGTGCCAGCAGTTTATCGGCGGGAGGAAGAGAGCAGTACTTC. Together with reference TRBV28 and TRBJ2-7, the CDR3 gives the full variable domain: DVKVTQSSRYLVKRTGEKVFLECVQDMDHENMFWYRQDPGLGLRLIYFSYDVKMKEKGDIPEGYSVSREKKERFSLILESASTNQTSMYLCASSLSAGGREQYFGPGTRLTVT.

Written as DNA, the CDR3 is TGCGCCAGCAGTGGGGGGGACAGCACTTACGAGCAGTACTTC. It encodes CASSGGDSTYEQYF. This chain joins TRBV10-2 and TRBJ2-7, with D perhaps matching TRBD1 (7 bases). Germline-derived CDR1 and CDR2 are WSHSY and SAAADI. Trimming removed 4 bases at V and 4 bases at J, with 14 bases between. The CDR3 is made up of 14 amino acids.

CDR3: CASSYTGRGVGELFF. The CDR3 DNA reads TGTGCCAGCAGTTACACGGGGAGAGGGGTCGGGGAGCTGTTTTTT. This chain connects TRBV6-5 to TRBJ2-2, with D perhaps TRBD1 or TRBD2 (5 bases each). The CDR3 contains 15 residues. V lost 2 bases, J lost 7 bases, and 14 bases lay in between. Germline CDR1 and CDR2: MNHEY and SVGAGI.

V usage is TRBV10-3 and J usage is TRBJ2-7; D perhaps matches TRBD1 (6 bases). The V gene lost 7 bases and the J gene lost 0 bases, with 13 bases spanning the gap. The CDR3 is made up of 14 amino acids. Germline values: CDR1 ENHRY, CDR2 SYGVKD. The CDR3 sequence: CAITPTRGSYEQYF. In DNA form, the CDR3 reads TGTGCCATCACCCCAACCAGGGGCTCCTACGAGCAGTACTTC.

A remark on this clone: At one end the junction does not follow the germline gene, possibly because of a read error. The chain employs TRBV4-1 and TRBJ2-2; D ambiguous. This CDR3 region has 15 residues. From germline, CDR1 is MGHRA and CDR2 YSYEKL. DNA for the CDR3: TGTGCCAGCAGCCAAGATCCACAGTTAGGCGGGGAGCTGTTTTTT. Encoded protein: CASSQDPQLGGELFF.

The rearrangement joins TRBV10-1 to TRBJ2-7, with 9 nucleotides matching TRBD2. V lost 5 bases to trimming and J lost 6 bases; unmatched junction nucleotides: 5. CDR1 WNHNN and CDR2 SYGVQD come from the germline V gene (reference sequence). This CDR3 comprises 13 residues. For the CDR3, the DNA is TGCGCCAGCAGTCCGGGACTAGCTAGCGAGCAGTACTTC. The encoded protein is CASSPGLASEQYF.